The clone carrying this TCR beta chain was recorded only once. Its specificity is not known. The CDR3 has 14 amino acids. Germline V gives CDR1 SQVTM, CDR2 ANQGSEA. The J segment lost 4 bases and the V segment lost 5 bases, leaving 8 bases of the junction unmatched. This sample was taken from a study of cytomegalovirus exposure and HLA in healthy donors. The repertoire was sequenced with immunoSEQ multiplex PCR; TCRdb's copy has only in-frame clones and lacks some. The sample yields roughly 60,000 clones, around 94% seen once. Study conclusions and caveats: Using the classifier, cytomegalovirus status was reportedly diagnosed with high specificity and sensitivity.

The V gene is TRBV29-1, the J gene TRBJ1-1; 9 positions match TRBD1. The source is a young man in good health and CMV-seronegative. The sample consisted of PBMCs. The CDR3 reads CSVQEQGAFTEAFF. CDR3 in DNA: TGCAGCGTTCAGGAACAGGGGGCATTCACTGAAGCTTTCTTT.